Listed here is a single T cell receptor beta chain. V shed 4 bases and J 0 bases; nucleotides not matched to a gene: 5. CDR1 is LGHDT, CDR2 YNNKEL, per germline (reference sequence). This CDR3 is built from 15 residues. These data are taken from a study of blood T cell repertoires in COVID-19. The wider study: The United States, Italy and Spain supplied acute and convalescent COVID-19 samples. Sample material is recorded as cDNA or gDNA derived from T cells, B-cell-depleted T cells, or PBMCs.

Authors' analysis steps: Using reference gene primer amplification, nucleated cell counts were estimated. Some clones are missing from TCRdb's copy, which holds only in-frame ones; the method was immunoSEQ multiplex PCR. The V and J calls and the clone size are those of that table, but D and trimming were determined from the DNA. The table lists about 22,000 clones, 90% of them singletons. The J gene is TRBJ1-1, the V gene TRBV3-1 (or the pseudogene TRBV3-2); 7 bases match TRBD1. This TCR was recovered from a man between 65 and 79 years old with acute or convalescent COVID-19. The sequencing input was peripheral blood. CDR3 bases: TGTGCCAGCAGCCCCTTAGGGACAGTGAACACTGAAGCTTTCTTT. It yields the protein CASSPLGTVNTEAFF.